These 2 T cell receptor beta chains came from one sample sequenced in a study of technical replicates of blood from a few donors. Sequencing used immunoSEQ multiplex PCR; TCRdb keeps in-frame clones, though not all of them. Of fewer than 95,000 clones in the sample, around 90% were seen once. The sample taken for sequencing was T cells isolated from PBMCs. The receptors were gathered from a human donor in good health.

This clone was detected once. This chain connects TRBV11-3 to TRBJ2-3; D may be TRBD1 (6 bases). The V end lost 3 bases, the J end lost 3 bases, and 13 bases lay between the germline ends. Germline assignment: CDR1 SGHNT and CDR2 YENEEA. This CDR3 region has 15 residues. In DNA form, the CDR3 reads TGTGCCAGCAGCTTTGGCGTGAGGGGGACAGATACGCAGTATTTT. It yields the protein CASSFGVRGTDTQYF.

The CDR3 bases are TGTGCCAGCAGCGAAAGCCGGACAGGGGGACAAGAGACCCAGTACTTC. As protein: CASSESRTGGQETQYF. The chain combines TRBV7-6 with TRBJ2-5; 10 bases are a match to TRBD1. CDR1 and CDR2 from the germline V gene are SGHVS and FNYEAQ. This CDR3 spans 16 amino acids. Trimming removed 5 bases from V and 2 bases from J; junction bases left unmatched: 8.